The following is a T cell receptor (beta chain) sequence with its context. The data were produced by immunoSEQ multiplex PCR, yet TCRdb's version contains in-frame clones alone and is incomplete. This table has about 270,000 clones, around 85% appearing once. The data are from a study of blood T cell repertoires in COVID-19. The CDR3 runs to 12 residues. The ends were cut back, 6 bases at V and 6 bases at J, with 8 bases in the middle. CDR1 is SGHNT and CDR2 is YENEEA in the germline V gene. The receptor was derived from a woman younger than 45 with COVID-19, enrolled during active disease. Sequenced sample: peripheral blood. The genes are TRBV11-3 and TRBJ2-2, with D uncertain. The CDR3 DNA is TGTGCCAGCAGGAGTGGGCCCGGGGAGCTGTTTTTT. Its protein is CASRSGPGELFF.